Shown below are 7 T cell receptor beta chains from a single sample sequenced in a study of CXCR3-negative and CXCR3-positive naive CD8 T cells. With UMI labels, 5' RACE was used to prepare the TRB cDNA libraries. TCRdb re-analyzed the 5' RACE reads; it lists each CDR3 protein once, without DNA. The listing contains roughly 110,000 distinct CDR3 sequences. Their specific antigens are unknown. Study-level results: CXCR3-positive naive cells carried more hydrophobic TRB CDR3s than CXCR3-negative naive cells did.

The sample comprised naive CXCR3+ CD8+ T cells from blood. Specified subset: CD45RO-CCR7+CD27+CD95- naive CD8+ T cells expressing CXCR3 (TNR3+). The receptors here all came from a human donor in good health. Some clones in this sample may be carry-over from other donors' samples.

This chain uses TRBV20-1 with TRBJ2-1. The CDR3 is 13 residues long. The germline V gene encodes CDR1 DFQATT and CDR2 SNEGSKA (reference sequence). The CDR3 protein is CSARDRTYNEQFF.

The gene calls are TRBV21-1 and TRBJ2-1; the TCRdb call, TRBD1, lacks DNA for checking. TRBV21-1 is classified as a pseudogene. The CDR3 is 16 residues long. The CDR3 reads CASSGDRGLSYNEQFF.

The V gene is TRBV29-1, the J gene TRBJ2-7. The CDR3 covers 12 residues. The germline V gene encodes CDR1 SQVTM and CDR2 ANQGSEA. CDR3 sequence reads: CSVEDGVYEQYF.

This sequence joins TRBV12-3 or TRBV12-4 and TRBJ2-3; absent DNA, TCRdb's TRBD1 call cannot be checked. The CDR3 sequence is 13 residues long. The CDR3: CASRGEDPDTQYF.

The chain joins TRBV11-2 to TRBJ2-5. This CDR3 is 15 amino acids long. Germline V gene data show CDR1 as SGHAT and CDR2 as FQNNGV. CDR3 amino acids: CASSFFFGLEETQYF. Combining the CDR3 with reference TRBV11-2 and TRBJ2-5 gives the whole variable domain EAGVAQSPRYKIIEKRQSVAFWCNPISGHATLYWYQQILGQGPKLLIQFQNNGVVDDSQLPKDRFSAERLKGVDSTLKIQPAKLEDSAVYLCASSFFFGLEETQYFGPGTRLLVL.

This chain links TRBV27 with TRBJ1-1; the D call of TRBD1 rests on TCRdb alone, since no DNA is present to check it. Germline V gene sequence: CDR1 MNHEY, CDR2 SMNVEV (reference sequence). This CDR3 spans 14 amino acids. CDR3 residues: CASSGTSLNTEAFF.

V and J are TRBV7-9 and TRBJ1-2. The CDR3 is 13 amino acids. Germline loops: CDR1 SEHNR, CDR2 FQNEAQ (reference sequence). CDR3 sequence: CASSPVSGYGYTF.